A single sample is the source of the 10 T cell receptor beta chains below, sequenced in a study of Ad26.COV2.S vaccination and SARS-CoV-2 variants. This table comes from immunoSEQ multiplex PCR, and its TCRdb copy is limited to in-frame clones, with some not included. The sample lists a few hundred thousand clones; roughly 90% were seen once. The treatment was: some 20 received Ad26.COV2.S at low or high dose, single or two shots; 5 received placebo; per-sample allocation not given. Sampling was performed 63 days after the first vaccine or placebo injection. The starting material was peripheral blood, obtained in a trial of Ad26.COV2.S vaccine versus placebo. These receptors all stem from a person aged 18 to 59 who received the Ad26.COV2.S COVID-19 vaccine or a placebo.

The chain has TRBV10-1 and TRBJ2-7, with D perhaps assigned TRBD1 or TRBD2 (5 bases each). V lost 4 bases to trimming and J lost 3 bases, with 13 bases between them. Germline CDR1 is WNHNN and CDR2 is SYGVQD (reference sequence). This CDR3 is 14 amino acids long. CDR3 sequence: CASSAPGRLYEQYF. The DNA of the CDR3 is TGCGCCAGCAGTGCCCCGGGACGGCTCTACGAGCAGTACTTC.

The CDR3 sequence is CASSILGGVGNEQFF. The CDR3 DNA reads as TGTGCCAGTAGTATCTTGGGGGGTGTAGGCAATGAGCAGTTCTTC. The gene calls are TRBV19 and TRBJ2-1, with a weak D call TRBD2 (6 bases). Germline loops: CDR1 LNHDA, CDR2 SQIVND (reference sequence). The CDR3 covers 15 residues. V shed 3 bases and J shed 6 bases, with 15 bases lying between them.

This clone was counted only a few times. The chain carries TRBV7-3 and TRBJ2-5, with 12 bases matching TRBD2. This CDR3 contains 15 residues. The V gene end was trimmed by 4 bases and the J gene end by 2 bases; junction bases not matched to a gene: 2. The germline gives CDR1 SGHTA, CDR2 FQGTGA. CDR3 sequence reads: CASSWTSGEQETQYF. CDR3 DNA sequence: TGTGCCAGCAGCTGGACTAGCGGGGAGCAAGAGACCCAGTACTTC.

This chain links TRBV19 with TRBJ1-5; no reliable D call. V lost 6 bases, J lost 0 bases, and 9 bases lay in between. The CDR3 extends over 14 amino acids. Germline CDR1 and CDR2: LNHDA and SQIVND (reference sequence). The CDR3 loop is CASRQEGSNQPQHF. Written as DNA, the CDR3 is TGTGCCAGTAGGCAAGAGGGTAGCAATCAGCCCCAGCATTTT.

This clone came up once. V and J are TRBV5-5 and TRBJ2-5; possibly TRBD2 for D (6 bases). Germline lookup yields CDR1 SGHKS and CDR2 YYEKEE (reference sequence). Deletions cut 1 base from V and 0 bases from J, with 13 bases between. The CDR3 runs to 16 residues. This CDR3 reads CASSLRGRGYQETQYF. The CDR3 DNA reads TGTGCCAGCAGCTTGCGCGGACGGGGGTACCAAGAGACCCAGTACTTC.

This clone was seen a single time. The chain employs TRBV3-1 (or the pseudogene TRBV3-2) and TRBJ1-1, with D uncertain. This CDR3 comprises 14 residues. CDR1 and CDR2 (germline): LGHDT, YNNKEL (reference sequence). The V and J ends lost 6 bases and 5 bases respectively, with 16 bases between them. CDR3 in amino acids: CASSRGGFGTEAFF. In DNA form, the CDR3 reads TGTGCCAGCAGTCGCGGTGGGTTTGGAACTGAAGCTTTCTTT.

CDR3 sequence (DNA): TGTGCCAGCAGCCGAACGATTAGGACAGGGGGCGGCTACACCTTC. This translates into CASSRTIRTGGGYTF. This chain links TRBV6-2 or TRBV6-3 with TRBJ1-2, with 11 bases aligning to TRBD1. Germline-derived CDR1 and CDR2 are MNHEY and SVGEGT. This CDR3 is built from 15 residues. With V trimmed by 6 bases and J by 8 bases, 11 bases remained unmatched.

The V gene is TRBV6-2 or TRBV6-3, the J gene TRBJ2-3, with 11 bases identical to TRBD2. The CDR3 is made up of 17 amino acids. CDR1 and CDR2 from the germline V gene are MNHEY and SVGEGT. The J segment lost 2 bases and the V segment lost 2 bases, leaving 6 bases of the junction unmatched. DNA of the CDR3: TGTGCCAGCAGTTACCCGTTAGCGGGGGGGCCCACAGATACGCAGTATTTT. This gives the protein CASSYPLAGGPTDTQYF.

DNA of the CDR3: TGTGCCAGCAGTGAATCCAGCGGGGGGGCGGATACGCAGTATTTT. Its translation is CASSESSGGADTQYF. The chain uses TRBV6-4 and TRBJ2-3; 10 nucleotides agree with TRBD2. CDR1 and CDR2 from the germline V gene are MRHNA and SNTAGT. V lost 3 bases, J lost 6 bases, and 6 bases stayed unmatched. The CDR3 extends over 15 amino acids.

The chain carries TRBV10-3 and TRBJ2-5; D may correspond to TRBD1 or TRBD2 (5 bases each). Trimming took 4 bases from V and 5 from J, leaving 11 bases between them. The germline V gene encodes CDR1 ENHRY and CDR2 SYGVKD. The CDR3 has 13 amino acids. CDR3: CAISAHWGETQYF. DNA for the CDR3: TGTGCCATCAGTGCTCACTGGGGGGAGACCCAGTACTTC.